The 29 T cell receptor beta chains reported below all come from one sample, sequenced in a study of graft-versus-host responses after intestinal transplantation. For these TCRs, the target antigens are not known. Data came from immunoSEQ multiplex PCR; TCRdb stores just in-frame clones and leaves some out. The table includes 90,000 to 120,000 clones, approximately 90% detected once. Specimen: unstimulated CD4+ T cells sorted from spleen or lymph node cells, collected before transplant. The receptors originated from a human donor who was the organ donor for an intestinal transplant.

This chain connects TRBV5-1 to TRBJ1-2; maybe TRBD1 (5 bases). This CDR3 comprises 15 residues. The ends were cut back, 0 bases at V and 1 base at J, with 10 bases in the middle. CDR1 is SGHRS, CDR2 YFSETQ, per germline. The CDR3 region is CASSLVDSVNYGYTF. The CDR3 nucleotides are TGCGCCAGCAGCTTGGTAGACAGTGTTAACTATGGCTACACCTTC.

The V and J genes are TRBV7-9 and TRBJ1-2; the D is unclear. There are 15 residues in the CDR3. Trimming cost V 1 base and J 4 bases, with 13 bases left between them. From germline, CDR1 is SEHNR and CDR2 FQNEAQ (reference sequence). The DNA of the CDR3 is TGTGCCAGCAGCTTAGGTCGTTGGGGAGTCTATGGCTACACCTTC. Protein product: CASSLGRWGVYGYTF.

The rearrangement uses TRBV10-3 and TRBJ2-5; TRBD1 matches at 7 bases. The CDR3 contains 12 residues. Germline V gene data show CDR1 as ENHRY and CDR2 as SYGVKD. J gave up 4 bases and V 4 bases, and 0 bases lay outside the gene matches. The CDR3 sequence is CAISGQGETQYF. CDR3 in DNA: TGTGCCATCAGTGGACAGGGAGAGACCCAGTACTTC.

J is TRBJ2-3 and V is TRBV7-2, with 11 bases aligning to TRBD2. V shed 5 bases, J shed 3 bases, and the junction held 7 bases outside the gene matches. Germline CDR1 SGHTA, CDR2 FQGNSA. The CDR3 runs to 16 residues. The CDR3 coding sequence is TGTGCCAGCAGCCCTCAACTAGCGGGGGTTACAGATACGCAGTATTTT. Protein: CASSPQLAGVTDTQYF.

The genes are TRBV25-1 and TRBJ1-1; no clear D gene. The CDR3 is 16 amino acids. V was shortened by 0 bases and J by 1 base, with 12 bases between the two germline ends. Germline CDR1 reads MGHDK; CDR2 reads SYGVNS. The CDR3 is CASSEYRRGRNTEAFF. CDR3 nucleotide sequence: TGTGCCAGCAGTGAATATAGGCGGGGAAGGAACACTGAAGCTTTCTTT.

The chain recombines TRBV4-2 with TRBJ2-1; 7 bases match TRBD2. The CDR3 spans 17 residues. J was trimmed by 6 bases and V by 0 bases; bases with no gene match: 11. The germline gives CDR1 LGHNA, CDR2 YNFKEQ. The CDR3: CASSQEGTWLAVNEQFF. The CDR3 nucleotides are TGTGCCAGCAGCCAAGAAGGAACATGGCTAGCGGTCAATGAGCAGTTCTTC.

This chain uses TRBV5-1 with TRBJ2-4; TRBD1 agrees at 9 bases. This CDR3 contains 17 residues. The germline V gene has CDR1 SGHRS and CDR2 YFSETQ. The junction had 9 bases not matched to a gene; V was cut back by 4 bases and J by 1 base. The CDR3 nucleotides read TGCGCCAGCAGCCCGGGACAGGGCCGGGGGGCCAAAAACATTCAGTACTTC. Encoded protein: CASSPGQGRGAKNIQYF.

This clone turned up a few times. This rearrangement joins TRBV11-3 to TRBJ2-5, with 9 bases that match TRBD1. Losses at the gene ends were 1 base for V and 4 bases for J; bases not matched to a gene: 4. Germline V gene data show CDR1 as SGHNT and CDR2 as YENEEA. The CDR3 contains 15 residues. The CDR3 DNA reads as TGTGCCAGCAGCTTAGGACAGGGGGAAGGAGAGACCCAGTACTTC. As protein: CASSLGQGEGETQYF. Full variable domain (missing parts from reference TRBV11-3 and TRBJ2-5): EAGVVQSPRYKIIEKKQPVAFWCNPISGHNTLYWYLQNLGQGPELLIRYENEEAVDDSQLPKDRFSAERLKGVDSTLKIQPAELGDSAVYLCASSLGQGEGETQYFGPGTRLLVL.

This chain joins TRBV29-1 and TRBJ1-2, with TRBD1 identical over 7 bases. In germline, CDR1 is SQVTM, CDR2 ANQGSEA. The CDR3 covers 15 residues. The junction had 12 bases not matched to a gene; V was cut back by 5 bases and J by 3 bases. CDR3 sequence reads: CSVQNKGRGDYGYTF. For the CDR3, the DNA is TGCAGCGTTCAAAATAAGGGCAGGGGGGACTATGGCTACACCTTC.

This chain joins TRBV12-5 and TRBJ1-2; TRBD1 agrees at 7 bases. Germline V gene sequence: CDR1 LGHNT, CDR2 FRNRAP. The junction had 16 bases not matched to a gene; V was cut back by 4 bases and J by 8 bases. This CDR3 comprises 16 residues. CDR3 residues: CASGSTGVVPLEGYTF. The CDR3 bases are TGTGCTAGTGGTTCAACAGGGGTCGTACCGCTTGAAGGCTACACCTTC.

The genes are TRBV19 and TRBJ1-1; TRBD1 matches at 9 bases. The CDR3 consists of 15 residues. Per germline, CDR1 LNHDA and CDR2 SQIVND (reference sequence). With V trimmed by 4 bases and J by 11 bases, 14 bases remained unmatched. The CDR3 DNA follows: TGTGCCAGTAGTACCCGAGGGGGGACAGGGAATGAGGCTTTCTTT. It yields the protein CASSTRGGTGNEAFF.

The rearrangement links TRBV9 to TRBJ1-4; perhaps TRBD1 as D (6 bases). Germline CDR1 reads SGDLS; CDR2 reads YYNGEE. V dropped 4 bases and J dropped 3 bases, with 16 bases sitting between them. The length of the CDR3 is 16 residues. This chain's CDR3 is CASSFASTGPNEKLFF. The CDR3 nucleotides are TGTGCCAGCAGCTTCGCCTCGACAGGCCCTAATGAAAAACTGTTTTTT. The variable domain in full, completed from reference TRBV9 and TRBJ1-4, reads DSGVTQTPKHLITATGQRVTLRCSPRSGDLSVYWYQQSLDQGLQFLIQYYNGEERAKGNILERFSAQQFPDLHSELNLSSLELGDSALYFCASSFASTGPNEKLFFGSGTQLSVL.

This clone was seen only once. The DNA for the CDR3 is TGTGCCAGCAGTTACTCGTGGAGCTCCTATAATTCACCCCTCCACTTT. As protein: CASSYSWSSYNSPLHF. This sequence joins TRBV6-5 and TRBJ1-6, with no clear D. CDR1 is MNHEY, CDR2 SVGAGI, per germline. The CDR3 length is 16 residues. V shed 0 bases and J shed 0 bases, with 6 bases lying between them.

This chain links TRBV11-2 with TRBJ1-1; D perhaps matches TRBD1 (6 bases). This CDR3 is built from 13 residues. Trimming shortened V by 3 bases and J by 4 bases, and 9 bases separated the two germline ends. The germline gives CDR1 SGHAT, CDR2 FQNNGV. CDR3 bases: TGTGCCAGCAGCTTGCGAGGGGGCACTGAAGCTTTCTTT. Protein sequence: CASSLRGGTEAFF.

The V and J genes are TRBV10-2 and TRBJ1-6, with TRBD1 matching 11 bases. From germline, CDR1 is WSHSY and CDR2 SAAADI. The CDR3 extends over 14 amino acids. V lost 8 bases and J lost 7; bases outside the gene matches: 4. CDR3 nucleotides: TGCGCCAGCTGCTGGGACAGGGGGAATTCACCCCTCCACTTT. Translated, it gives CASCWDRGNSPLHF.

The chain employs TRBV7-2 and TRBJ1-2; D is uncertain. The CDR3 has 12 residues. Germline V CDR1 and CDR2: SGHTA, FQGNSA. The V end lost 1 base, the J end lost 5 bases, and 5 bases lay between the germline ends. The CDR3 reads CASSLGEYGYTF. CDR3 in DNA: TGTGCCAGCAGCTTAGGGGAGTATGGCTACACCTTC. Full variable domain (remainder filled in from reference TRBV7-2 and TRBJ1-2): GAGVSQSPSNKVTEKGKDVELRCDPISGHTALYWYRQSLGQGLEFLIYFQGNSAPDKSGLPSDRFSAERTGGSVSTLTIQRTQQEDSAVYLCASSLGEYGYTFGSGTRLTVV.

The V and J genes are TRBV6-1 and TRBJ2-7; possibly TRBD2 for D (6 bases). Deletions cut 4 bases from V and 6 bases from J, with 16 bases between. This CDR3 contains 14 residues. The germline gives CDR1 MNHNS, CDR2 SASEGT. CDR3 nucleotide sequence: TGTGCCAGCAGTGTGTACGGGGGTTCGGCCGAGCAGTACTTC. This translates into CASSVYGGSAEQYF.

The genes are TRBV30 and TRBJ1-6; 7 positions agree with TRBD1. The CDR3 is made up of 20 amino acids. Germline assignment: CDR1 GTSNPN and CDR2 SVGIG (reference sequence). V dropped 0 bases and J dropped 0; count of bases not matched to a gene: 14. The CDR3 DNA reads TGTGCCTGGAGTGTAATCCCCGGACAGGCCCTGAGCTCCTATAATTCACCCCTCCACTTT. Its translation is CAWSVIPGQALSSYNSPLHF.

The chain employs TRBV11-2 and TRBJ2-7; the D gene is possibly TRBD2 (6 bases). Germline CDR1 reads SGHAT; CDR2 reads FQNNGV. Trimming pared 4 bases from V and 6 bases from J, leaving 13 bases between. The CDR3 totals 13 residues. DNA for the CDR3: TGTGCCAGCAGCTCTAGACTAGTATCCGAGCAGTACTTC. Amino acid sequence: CASSSRLVSEQYF. Combining the CDR3 with reference TRBV11-2 and TRBJ2-7 gives the whole variable domain EAGVAQSPRYKIIEKRQSVAFWCNPISGHATLYWYQQILGQGPKLLIQFQNNGVVDDSQLPKDRFSAERLKGVDSTLKIQPAKLEDSAVYLCASSSRLVSEQYFGPGTRLTVT.

The chain combines TRBV6-5 with TRBJ2-7; D possibly corresponds to TRBD1 (7 bases). The CDR3 contains 13 residues. The germline V gene encodes CDR1 MNHEY and CDR2 SVGAGI. Deletions cut 8 bases from V and 5 bases from J, with 16 bases between. CDR3 coding DNA: TGTGCCAGCGGGTGGAGGGGGCGGAACGAGCAGTACTTC. Translating gives CASGWRGRNEQYF.

The chain combines TRBV28 with TRBJ1-1; no definite D call. Germline V gene lookup returns CDR1 MDHEN and CDR2 SYDVKM. V dropped 7 bases and J dropped 10 bases, with 10 bases sitting between them. The CDR3 spans 10 residues. The CDR3 nucleotides read TGTGCCAGCATAAAAGGGAGAGCTTTCTTT. Amino acid sequence: CASIKGRAFF.

The chain has TRBV28 and TRBJ1-4; no clear D. The germline V gene encodes CDR1 MDHEN and CDR2 SYDVKM. V was clipped by 7 bases and J by 0 bases, with 12 bases between them. This CDR3 spans 15 amino acids. The CDR3 nucleotides read TGTGCCAGCACCCACGCCTTTGCAACTAATGAAAAACTGTTTTTT. This translates into CASTHAFATNEKLFF. The variable domain in full, completed from reference TRBV28 and TRBJ1-4, reads DVKVTQSSRYLVKRTGEKVFLECVQDMDHENMFWYRQDPGLGLRLIYFSYDVKMKEKGDIPEGYSVSREKKERFSLILESASTNQTSMYLCASTHAFATNEKLFFGSGTQLSVL.

The CDR3 DNA is TGTGCCAGCATCGAAGGGGCAGGGTTTTCCTATGGCTACACCTTC. Residues: CASIEGAGFSYGYTF. The chain recombines TRBV6-1 with TRBJ1-2; D possibly corresponds to TRBD1 (5 bases). Germline CDR1 and CDR2: MNHNS and SASEGT. The V gene lost 7 bases and the J gene lost 4 bases, with 19 bases spanning the gap. This CDR3 spans 15 amino acids.

The chain carries TRBV30 and TRBJ1-4, with D unclear. With 3 bases removed from V and 3 bases from J, the gap between germline ends came to 8 bases. CDR3 size: 13 residues. Looked up from germline, CDR1 is GTSNPN and CDR2 is SVGIG (reference sequence). The CDR3 region has the DNA TGTGCCTGGAGCTGGCAGTCTAATGAAAAACTGTTTTTT. Amino acid sequence: CAWSWQSNEKLFF.

This chain links TRBV7-6 with TRBJ2-5; the match to TRBD2 covers 10 bases. The V gene end was trimmed by 1 base and the J gene end by 1 base; junction bases not matched to a gene: 6. The CDR3 is 17 residues long. Germline-derived CDR1 and CDR2 are SGHVS and FNYEAQ. This chain's CDR3 is CASSLVGASGGQETQYF. The DNA for the CDR3 is TGTGCCAGCAGCTTAGTGGGGGCTAGCGGGGGCCAAGAGACCCAGTACTTC.

This clone showed up just a few times. This chain uses TRBV9 with TRBJ2-6, with a possible D match to TRBD1 (6 bases). In germline, CDR1 is SGDLS, CDR2 YYNGEE. The CDR3 extends over 15 amino acids. V was pared by 0 bases and J by 2 bases, with 6 bases between. The chain's CDR3 is CASSVEGAGANVLTF. In nucleotides, the CDR3 is TGTGCCAGCAGCGTAGAGGGGGCTGGGGCCAACGTCCTGACTTTC.

The rearrangement joins TRBV2 to TRBJ1-6; D call uncertain. The ends were cut back, 4 bases at V and 6 bases at J, with 10 bases in the middle. The CDR3 is 14 residues long. Per germline, CDR1 SNHLY and CDR2 FYNNEI. DNA for the CDR3: TGTGCCAGCAGTGGAGGGAAGAGTAATTCACCCCTCCACTTT. Translation gives CASSGGKSNSPLHF.

The chain recombines TRBV4-1 with TRBJ2-2; TRBD2 matches 9 bases. This CDR3 comprises 18 residues. V dropped 0 bases and J dropped 4; count of bases not matched to a gene: 9. CDR1 is MGHRA, CDR2 YSYEKL, per germline. CDR3 residues: CASSQDYSLAGSTGELFF. The CDR3, as DNA: TGCGCCAGCAGCCAAGATTATTCGCTAGCGGGATCCACCGGGGAGCTGTTTTTT.

The chain couples TRBV10-3 to TRBJ2-3; 8 bases map to TRBD2. The CDR3 contains 15 residues. Trimming cost V 8 bases and J 0 bases; bases outside gene matches: 7. Germline V gives CDR1 ENHRY, CDR2 SYGVKD. CDR3 in DNA: TGTGCCATCGGCACTAGCGGAGCTAGCACAGATACGCAGTATTTT. Translation gives CAIGTSGASTDTQYF.